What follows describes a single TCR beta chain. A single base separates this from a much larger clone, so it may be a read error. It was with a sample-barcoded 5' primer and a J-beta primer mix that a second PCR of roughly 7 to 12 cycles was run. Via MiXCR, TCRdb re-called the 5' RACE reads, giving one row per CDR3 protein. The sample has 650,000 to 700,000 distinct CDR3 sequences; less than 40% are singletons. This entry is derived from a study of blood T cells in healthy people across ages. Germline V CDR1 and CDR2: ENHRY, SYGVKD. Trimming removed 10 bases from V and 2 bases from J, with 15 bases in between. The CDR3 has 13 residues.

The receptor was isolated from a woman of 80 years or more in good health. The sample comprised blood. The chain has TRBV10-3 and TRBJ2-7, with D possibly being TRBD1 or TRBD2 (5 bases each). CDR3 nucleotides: TGTGCCAGCAGGCGAGGGGCCACCTACGAGCAGTACTTC. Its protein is CASRRGATYEQYF.